The clone carrying this T cell receptor (beta chain) was seen ten or more times. Its antigen is not known. Full-length variable regions came from constant-region reverse primers plus semi-nested Nested Universal Primer A PCR. TCRdb recomputed calls from the 5' RACE reads with MiXCR, one row per CDR3 protein. The sample yields about 57,000 distinct CDR3 sequences, less than 30% seen once. Cells sorted as Tregs were CD4+, CD25+ and CD127-/low. Study findings and constraints: Tumor Treg TCRs overlapped most with tumor naive CD4+ cells. Tumor memory CD4+ T cell TCR gene usage was found to cluster with blood and lymph node memory CD4+ cells and with lymph node naive CD4+ cells.

The sequence came from a female donor with breast cancer. Sequenced material: tumor-infiltrating Tregs sorted from the breast tumor.

Written as DNA, the CDR3 is TGTGCCAGCAGCTTGAATGGGGGAAGTAATTCACCCCTCCACTTT. It encodes CASSLNGGSNSPLHF. The chain links TRBV7-6 to TRBJ1-6, with a tentative D call TRBD1 (5 bases). Trimming stripped 3 bases from V and 6 bases from J, with 12 bases between. CDR3 length: 15 amino acids. Looked up from germline, CDR1 is SGHVS and CDR2 is FNYEAQ.